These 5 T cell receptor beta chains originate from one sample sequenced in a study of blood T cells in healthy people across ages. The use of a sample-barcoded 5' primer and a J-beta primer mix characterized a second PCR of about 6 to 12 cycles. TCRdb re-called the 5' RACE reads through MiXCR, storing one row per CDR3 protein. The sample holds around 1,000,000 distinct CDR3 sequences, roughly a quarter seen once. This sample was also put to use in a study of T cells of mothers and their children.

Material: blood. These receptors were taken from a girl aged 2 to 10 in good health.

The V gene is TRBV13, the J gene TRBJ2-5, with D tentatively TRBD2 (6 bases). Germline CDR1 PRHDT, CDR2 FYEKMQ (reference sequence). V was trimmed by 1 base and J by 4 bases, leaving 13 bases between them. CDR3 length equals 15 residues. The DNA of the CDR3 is TGTGCCAGCAGCTTAGCGGGAGCGACTTCAGAGACCCAGTACTTC. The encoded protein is CASSLAGATSETQYF. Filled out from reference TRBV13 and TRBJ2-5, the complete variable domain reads AAGVIQSPRHLIKEKRETATLKCYPIPRHDTVYWYQQGPGQDPQFLISFYEKMQSDKGSIPDRFSAQQFSDYHSELNMSSLELGDSALYFCASSLAGATSETQYFGPGTRLLVL.

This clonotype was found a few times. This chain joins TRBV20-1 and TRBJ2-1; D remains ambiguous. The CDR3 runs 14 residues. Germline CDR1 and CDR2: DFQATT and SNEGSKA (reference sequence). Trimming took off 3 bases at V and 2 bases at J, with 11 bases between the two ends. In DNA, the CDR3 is TGCAGTGCTAGGTCTCTGCCTACCTACAATGAGCAGTTCTTC. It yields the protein CSARSLPTYNEQFF.

CDR3 in amino acids: CASSLIAGGSTDTQYF. The CDR3 region has the DNA TGTGCCAGCAGCCTAATAGCGGGGGGGAGCACAGATACGCAGTATTTT. The chain carries TRBV4-2 and TRBJ2-3; 11 positions match TRBD2. The CDR3 has 16 amino acids. CDR1 is LGHNA and CDR2 is YNFKEQ in the germline V gene. J lost 0 bases, V lost 4 bases, and 3 bases had no gene match.

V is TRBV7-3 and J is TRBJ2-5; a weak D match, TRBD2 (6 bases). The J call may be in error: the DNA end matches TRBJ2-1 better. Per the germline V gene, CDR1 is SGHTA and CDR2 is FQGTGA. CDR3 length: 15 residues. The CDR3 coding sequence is TGTGCCAGCAGCAATAATTGGGGCCTCCTAGCGGAGCAGTTCTTC. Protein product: CASSNNWGLLAEQFF.

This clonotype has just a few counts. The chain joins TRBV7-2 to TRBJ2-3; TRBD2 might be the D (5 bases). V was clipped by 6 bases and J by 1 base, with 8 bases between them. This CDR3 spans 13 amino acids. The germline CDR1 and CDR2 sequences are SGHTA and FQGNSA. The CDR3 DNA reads TGTGCCAGCAGGGGTAGCGGCACAGATACGCAGTATTTT. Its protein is CASRGSGTDTQYF.